This T cell receptor (beta chain) is drawn from a study of identical twins. After template switching added a universal primer site, the resulting cDNA carried unique molecular identifiers. TCRdb reprocessed the 5' RACE reads via MiXCR and lists one record per CDR3 protein. Of about 530,000 distinct CDR3 sequences detected, about 22% appear once; the ten largest clones hold 0.4% to 0.6%. The CDR3 length is 14 residues. The germline V gene encodes CDR1 MNHNS and CDR2 SASEGT. The V end lost 3 bases, the J end lost 4 bases, and 12 bases lay between the germline ends. Concerning this clonotype itself: Its antigen is unidentified.

Study-wide points: Whereas memory repertoires showed no such difference, abundant cord blood beta clonotypes carried fewer insertions.

The sample also formed part of further work on yellow fever vaccine responses in identical twins.

V and J are TRBV6-1 and TRBJ1-2, with D unresolved. The material sequenced was CD4+ T cells sorted from blood. The TCR originated in a woman under 30 in good health. The CDR3 spells CASSDHRHPYGYTF. CDR3 DNA sequence: TGTGCCAGCAGTGACCACAGACACCCCTATGGCTACACCTTC.